Sequencing of this TCR beta chain was carried out in a study of patients and donors after allogeneic stem cell transplantation (dated by TCRdb to 2019 to 2021). Library construction relied on RT-PCR. The sequencing machine was a NextSeq 550. In TCRdb, the public reads were trimmed at Q25 with fastp and aligned with MiXCR, with productive beta chains retained. For every CDR3 protein sequence, its rows merge into one entry that carries the most common genes and DNA. Within this sample are 87,000 or so distinct CDR3 sequences, with around 5% of them counted one time only. In total, the top ten clones hold 2.5% to 3% of the sample. V is pruned by 2 bases and J by 3 bases, leaving 16 bases of the junction without a gene match. Inclusive of the bounding cysteine and phenylalanine, the CDR3 is 21 residues long. Just the 63-base CDR3 DNA is kept, in frame starting at base 1. The germline V gene (reference sequence) supplies CDR1 LNHDA and CDR2 SQIVND.

Only a few counts were recorded for this clonotype. This receptor's antigen is unknown. Base quality data are lacking; no much larger clone is found one base away. The sequence links TRBV19 to TRBJ1-4, and TRBD1 aligns with 12 junction nucleotides. The sample comprised blood, either unsorted or a sorted T cell fraction (not recorded which). The origin of this receptor is a human donor who was either an allogeneic HSCT recipient or a stem cell or donor lymphocyte infusion donor (not recorded which). It is not recorded whose cells these are; they may come from a transplant donor. The bases are TGTGCCAGTAGTATACTCTACCCCGGGACAGGGGGCACGGGGGCTAATGAAAAACTGTTTTTT. This encodes CASSILYPGTGGTGANEKLFF. The variable domain in full, with residues beyond the CDR3 obtained from the reference TRBV19 and TRBJ1-4 genes, is DGGITQSPKYLFRKEGQNVTLSCEQNLNHDAMYWYRQDPGQGLRLIYYSQIVNDFQKGDIAEGYSVSREKKESFPLTVTSAQKNPTAFYLCASSILYPGTGGTGANEKLFFGSGTQLSVL.